This TCR beta chain was observed in a study of STAT5B mutations in CD4+ large granular lymphocyte leukemia (dated by TCRdb to about 2022). About the study as a whole: When cryopreserved patient cells were available, CD8+ cells were first depleted, and selection with anti-CD4 microbeads was then performed. TCRbeta repertoires of CD4+ T-cell large granular lymphocyte leukemia patients were compared with those of healthy blood donors. Flow cytometry on FACSCanto II or FACSVerse confirmed that purified fractions exceeded 95% purity among lymphocytes.

Turning to this clone: Its antigen is currently not known. Base qualities are not provided; no much larger clone lies one nucleotide away.

What the study reported, not specific to this receptor: CD4-sorted patient repertoires appeared more clonal than healthy CD4+ repertoires, and this difference persisted after removing the putative leukemic clones. Enrichment of TRBV06-family usage was observed among the top patient clones (8/27) relative to healthy controls (2/35). The sources of patient cells varied, and only 6 or 7 CD4-sorted patient samples were included in the clonality comparison with healthy controls. Main leukemic clonotypes were private to each patient, although over 20% of the main leukemic clonotypes were found at low frequency in the non-leukemic repertoires of other patients. Data were not HLA-matched; higher clonality in CD4+ versus CD8+ T-LGLL could reflect the relatively small sample size.

The CDR3 contains 14 residues, cysteine and phenylalanine counted. This entry keeps only the CDR3 DNA: 42 bases, framed from base 1. From a lookup of the germline V gene, CDR1 and CDR2 are SGDLS and YYNGEE. V loses 0 bases at its end and J loses 11 bases; junction bases beyond the gene matches: 9. CD4+ T-LGLL patients were recruited from hematology units in Padova (Italy), Helsinki (Finland) and Shinshu (Japan). Patient samples were bead-purified CD4+, CD4+CD8+, CD57+ or CD56+ fractions, or unselected PBMC, depending on sample availability. Somatic STAT5B mutation profiles obtained by deep amplicon sequencing of the same DNA used for patient TCRbeta data were integrated with the patient TCRbeta data. All TCR-sequenced material derived from peripheral blood: patient blood samples and healthy donor buffy coats. Ficoll-Hypaque gradient centrifugation was used to isolate peripheral blood mononuclear cells. Genomic DNA was extracted with the Gentra Puregene Cell and Tissue kit and quantified on a Qubit 2.0 fluorometer.

TCRbeta rearrangements were sequenced from genomic DNA using the immunoSEQ assay at survey resolution. The authors' pipeline ran thus. Clonotypes above 5% of the repertoire were treated as putative leukemic clones, yielding some 64 across roughly 29 patients. In the TCR sequencing data, the lowest productive clonotype frequency that could be detected was 2.59 x 10-5. Analyses included only productive TCRbeta rearrangements, meaning complete and in-frame sequences. Simpson clonality, calculated in the immunoSEQ Analyzer version 3.0, was used as the measure of sample clonality. Clones were categorized by frequency as very rare, small, medium, large (1-20%) or hyperexpanded (>20%). Generation probabilities were estimated with OLGA 1.2.3, V-gene circos plots were generated with VDJtools, specificities were searched for in VDJdb, and CDR3 motifs were identified with GLIPH. The table was pulled from immuneACCESS by TCRdb, which kept in-frame rearrangements only. Such tables lose some clones; where checked, under half of the loss comes from unresolved V genes, and the rest has no known cause. V and J calls and clone size are those listed in that table; D and trimming were worked out from the DNA. Present in this sample are 300 to 450 clones, 60% of which were seen just once. The ten largest clones take up 78% of the sample.

The V and J segments used are TRBV9 and TRBJ1-1, with 8 bases in between that match TRBD1. The sequencing sample was made of PBMCs. The receptor comes from a woman in her forties or fifties with CD4+ T-cell large granular lymphocyte leukemia. CDR3 reads: CASSVGAGGGGAFF. The DNA sequence is TGTGCCAGCAGCGTAGGGGCAGGGGGCGGTGGCGCTTTCTTT. The full variable domain, completed from the reference TRBV9 and TRBJ1-1 proteins outside the CDR3, reads DSGVTQTPKHLITATGQRVTLRCSPRSGDLSVYWYQQSLDQGLQFLIQYYNGEERAKGNILERFSAQQFPDLHSELNLSSLELGDSALYFCASSVGAGGGGAFFGQGTRLTVV.